This TCR beta chain originates from a study of CD8 T cells in Susac syndrome. Trimming took off 3 bases at V and 7 bases at J, with 10 bases between the two ends. CDR1 is MGHDK and CDR2 is SYGVNS in the germline V gene. This CDR3 has 14 amino acids. Sequencing of TCR beta, carried out with a high-throughput approach, was applied to CD8+ and CD4+ T cells from the blood. Matched for age and sex, the controls were healthy donors. TEMRA cells were FACS-enriched, unlike CD8+ and CD4+ T cells, which were negatively isolated. Random-hexamer reverse transcription was applied to about 0.5 to 1 ug RNA. Multiplex PCR with immunoSEQ amplified the TCR beta CDR3 across 54 Vbeta and 13 Jbeta. Each CDR3 protein is one row after TCRdb ran MiXCR on the immunoSEQ multiplex PCR reads. The sample lists over 95,000 distinct CDR3 sequences; roughly 91% were seen once.

The TCR sequence derives from a human donor in good health. The material sequenced was CD4+ T cells from PBMCs. J is TRBJ1-6 and V is TRBV25-1, with D unresolved. In DNA, the CDR3 is TGTGCCAGCAGTGACCCCCCTTCCAATTCACCCCTCCACTTT. Its translation is CASSDPPSNSPLHF.